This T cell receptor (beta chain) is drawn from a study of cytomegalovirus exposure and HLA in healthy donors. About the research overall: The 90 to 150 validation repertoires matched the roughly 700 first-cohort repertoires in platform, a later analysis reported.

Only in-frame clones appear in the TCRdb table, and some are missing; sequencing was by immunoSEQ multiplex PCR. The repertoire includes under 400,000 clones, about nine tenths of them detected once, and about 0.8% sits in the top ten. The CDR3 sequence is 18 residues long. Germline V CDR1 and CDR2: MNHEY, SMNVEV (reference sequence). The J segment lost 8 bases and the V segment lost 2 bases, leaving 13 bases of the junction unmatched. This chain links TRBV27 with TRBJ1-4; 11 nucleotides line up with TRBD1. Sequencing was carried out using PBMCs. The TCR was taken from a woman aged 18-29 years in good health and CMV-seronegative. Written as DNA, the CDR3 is TGTGCCAGCAGTTTAGGGTGGGGACAGGGGGGCCCCGGGGAAAAACTGTTTTTT. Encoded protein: CASSLGWGQGGPGEKLFF.